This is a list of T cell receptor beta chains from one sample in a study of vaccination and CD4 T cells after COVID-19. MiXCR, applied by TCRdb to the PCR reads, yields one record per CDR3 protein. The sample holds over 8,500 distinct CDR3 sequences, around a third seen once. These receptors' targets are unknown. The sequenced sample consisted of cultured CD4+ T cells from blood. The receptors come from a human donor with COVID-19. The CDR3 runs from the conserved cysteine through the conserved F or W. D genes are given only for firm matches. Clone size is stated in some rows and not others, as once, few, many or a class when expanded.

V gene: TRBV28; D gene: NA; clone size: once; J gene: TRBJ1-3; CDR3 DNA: TGTGCCAGCAGTGCGAAAAGGGGGATTGGAAACACCATATATTTT; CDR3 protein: CASSAKRGIGNTIYF
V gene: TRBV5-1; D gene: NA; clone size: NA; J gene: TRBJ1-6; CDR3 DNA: TGCGCCAGCAGAGGCTCCTTAACGGATTCACCCCTCCACTTT; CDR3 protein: CASRGSLTDSPLHF
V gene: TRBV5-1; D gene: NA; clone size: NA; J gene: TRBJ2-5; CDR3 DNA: TGCGCCAGCAGCTTGGCGCGCGGGGGCAGGGAGACCCAGTACTTC; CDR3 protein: CASSLARGGRETQYF
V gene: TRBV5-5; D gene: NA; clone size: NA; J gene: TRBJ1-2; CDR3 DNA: TGTGCCAGCAGATTGGAGGGTGCCAACTATGGCTACACCTTC; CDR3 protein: CASRLEGANYGYTF
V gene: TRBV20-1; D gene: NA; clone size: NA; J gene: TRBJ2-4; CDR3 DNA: TGCAGTGCTAGAGGCCGGACAGACAAAAACATTCAGTACTTC; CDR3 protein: CSARGRTDKNIQYF
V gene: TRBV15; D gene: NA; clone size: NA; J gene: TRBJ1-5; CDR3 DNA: TGTGCCACCAGCAGAGTAGGAAGTCAGCCCCGGCATTTT; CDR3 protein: CATSRVGSQPRHF
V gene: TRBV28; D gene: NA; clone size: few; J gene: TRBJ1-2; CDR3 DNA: TGTGCCAGCATAGGCAGCTATGGCTACACCTTC; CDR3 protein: CASIGSYGYTF
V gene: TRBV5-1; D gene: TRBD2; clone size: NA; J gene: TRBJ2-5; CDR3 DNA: TGCGCCAGCAGCCCTAGCGGGGGACAAGAGACCCAGTACTTC; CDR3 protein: CASSPSGGQETQYF
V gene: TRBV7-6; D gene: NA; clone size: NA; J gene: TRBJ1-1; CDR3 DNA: TGTGCCAGCAGCTCCGTCGCGCAGCCGGGGATAGCTGAAGCTTTCTTT; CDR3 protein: CASSSVAQPGIAEAFF
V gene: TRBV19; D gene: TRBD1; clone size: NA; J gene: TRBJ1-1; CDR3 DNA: TGTGCCAGTAGAGACGACAGGGTTAGGAACACTGAAGCTTTCTTT; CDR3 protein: CASRDDRVRNTEAFF
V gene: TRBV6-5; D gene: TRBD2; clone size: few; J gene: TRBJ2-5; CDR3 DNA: TGTGCCAGCAGTTACAGGCGCGGGGGGCAAGAGACCCAGTACTTC; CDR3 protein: CASSYRRGGQETQYF
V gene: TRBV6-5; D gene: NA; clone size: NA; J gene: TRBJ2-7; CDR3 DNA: TGTGCCAGCAGTTACGTCCAGGGTCGGTTGGAGCAGTACTTC; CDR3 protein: CASSYVQGRLEQYF
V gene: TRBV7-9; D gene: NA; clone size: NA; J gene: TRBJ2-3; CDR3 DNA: TGTGCCCCTACGATTAGCGCTTCAGCAGATACGCAGTATTTT; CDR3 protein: CAPTISASADTQYF
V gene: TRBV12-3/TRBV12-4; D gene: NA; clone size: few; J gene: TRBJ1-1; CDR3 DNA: TGTGCCAGCAGTTCTACCGGGGTCACGTCTGAAGCTTTCTTT; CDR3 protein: CASSSTGVTSEAFF
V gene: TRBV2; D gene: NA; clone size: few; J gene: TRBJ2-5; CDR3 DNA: TGTGCCAGCAGTGGCGTGGGGGCGGCCCAGTACTTC; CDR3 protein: CASSGVGAAQYF
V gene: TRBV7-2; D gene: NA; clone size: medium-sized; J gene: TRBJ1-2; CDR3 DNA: TGTGCCAGCAGCTTAGCCCGGCGGCAGACCTATGGCTACACCTTC; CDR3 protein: CASSLARRQTYGYTF